These 4 T cell receptor beta chains originate from one sample sequenced in a study of OX40 agonist ivuxolimab in advanced cancers. Clones were read by immunoSEQ multiplex PCR, and TCRdb kept only the in-frame ones, dropping some. The sample has about 23,000 clones; more than 65% are singletons. This material consisted of CD4+ or CD8+ T cells sorted from blood, taken in a trial of the OX40 agonist ivuxolimab. These receptors all stem from an adult with an advanced solid tumor such as melanoma, head and neck, liver or kidney cancer.

This chain links TRBV5-4 with TRBJ2-5; 12 bases map to TRBD2. J lost 1 base, V lost 4 bases, and 5 bases had no gene match. The CDR3 is made up of 16 amino acids. From germline, CDR1 is SGHNT and CDR2 YYREEE (reference sequence). CDR3 nucleotide sequence: TGTGCCAGCAGCCCTGGACTAGCGGGGACCCAAGAGACCCAGTACTTC. Its translation is CASSPGLAGTQETQYF.

This clone appeared a few times. The genes are TRBV12-5 and TRBJ1-1, with 7 positions matching TRBD1. J was trimmed by 1 base and V by 2 bases; bases with no gene match: 4. This CDR3 is 15 amino acids long. CDR1 and CDR2 (germline): LGHNT, FRNRAP. For the CDR3, the DNA is TGTGCTAGTGGTTTGCCCAGGACAGGGAACACTGAAGCTTTCTTT. It translates to CASGLPRTGNTEAFF.

The genes are TRBV15 and TRBJ2-1; TRBD2 aligns across 8 bases. J gave up 5 bases and V 0 bases, and 3 bases lay outside the gene matches. The CDR3 is 15 residues long. Germline V gives CDR1 LNHNV, CDR2 YYDKDF (reference sequence). CDR3 amino acids: CATSRDRGGHNEQFF. CDR3 in DNA: TGTGCCACCAGCAGAGATCGGGGGGGCCACAATGAGCAGTTCTTC.

This chain connects TRBV5-5 to TRBJ2-7; no definite D call. There are 14 residues in the CDR3. The V end lost 1 base, the J end lost 2 bases, and 10 bases lay between the germline ends. Germline V gene data show CDR1 as SGHKS and CDR2 as YYEKEE (reference sequence). CDR3 nucleotides: TGTGCCAGCAGCTTGTTGCAGGATACCTACGAGCAGTACTTC. Translating gives CASSLLQDTYEQYF.